One sample yielded the 16 T cell receptor beta chains listed below, sequenced in a study of blood T cell repertoires in COVID-19. Here immunoSEQ multiplex PCR was the method, and the copy in TCRdb shows in-frame clones only, minus some. The table records roughly 100,000 clones, 80% to 90% of them present only once. The sample was peripheral blood. The origin of the receptors is a human donor in a cohort sampled during active COVID-19.

This clone was recorded once. In DNA form, the CDR3 reads TGTGCCAGCAGCCCCTGGGACGCTAGCGGTATAAATTCGTACAATGAGCAGTTCTTC. Protein sequence: CASSPWDASGINSYNEQFF. The V call is TRBV7-8, the J call TRBJ2-1, with 7 bases identical to TRBD2. Germline V gene sequence: CDR1 SGHVS, CDR2 FQNEAQ. V shed 5 bases, J shed 4 bases, and the junction held 20 bases outside the gene matches. The CDR3 totals 19 residues.

V gene TRBV12-2 combines with J gene TRBJ2-5; the table assigns TRBD2, which was not confirmed against the DNA. TRBV12-2 is assigned pseudogene status. This CDR3 region has 17 residues. CDR3 sequence (DNA): TGTGCAAGTCGCTTCTATTGGCTAGCGGGGGTCGGGGAGACCCAGTACTTC. Residues: CASRFYWLAGVGETQYF.

The chain combines TRBV28 with TRBJ2-7; 11 bases line up with TRBD1. V lost 5 bases and J lost 9; bases outside the gene matches: 18. Germline CDR1 and CDR2: MDHEN and SYDVKM. The CDR3 sequence is 17 residues long. CDR3 DNA: TGTGCCAGCAGTCTCTGGACAGGGGGCATACCATCACACGTGCAGTACTTC. Amino acids: CASSLWTGGIPSHVQYF.

The gene calls are TRBV2 and TRBJ2-1, with 7 bases that match TRBD2. The CDR3 has 15 amino acids. The V gene's germline CDR1 is SNHLY and CDR2 FYNNEI. The V segment lost 3 bases and the J segment 4 bases; nucleotides outside the gene matches: 6. The CDR3 nucleotides are TGTGCCAGCAGTGATAGTGCTAGCGGATACAATGAGCAGTTCTTC. This encodes CASSDSASGYNEQFF.

This clone has only a few counts. This chain links TRBV5-4 with TRBJ2-7; 8 bases align to TRBD1. CDR1 is SGHNT, CDR2 YYREEE, per germline (reference sequence). Trimming at V came to 1 base and at J to 6 bases, leaving 6 bases not matched to a gene. This CDR3 spans 14 amino acids. The DNA of the CDR3 is TGTGCCAGCAGCTTGCTACAGGGGGTACCCGAGCAGTACTTC. Protein sequence: CASSLLQGVPEQYF.

The chain couples TRBV6-1 to TRBJ1-1, with D uncertain. CDR3 length: 13 residues. Germline loops: CDR1 MNHNS, CDR2 SASEGT. The V and J ends lost 3 bases and 5 bases respectively, with 10 bases between them. The CDR3 protein is CASSDGRLTEAFF. CDR3 sequence (DNA): TGTGCCAGCAGTGATGGGAGACTTACTGAAGCTTTCTTT.

V gene TRBV7-2 combines with J gene TRBJ1-1; maybe TRBD1 (6 bases). CDR1 is SGHTA and CDR2 is FQGNSA in the germline V gene. The CDR3 has 16 residues. Between the trimmed V and J ends, which lost 4 bases and 0 bases, there was a span of 15 bases. The CDR3 coding sequence is TGTGCCAGCAGCTCCCCGGGGGGCATGATGAACACTGAAGCTTTCTTT. It yields the protein CASSSPGGMMNTEAFF.

V is TRBV5-1 and J is TRBJ2-7, with 7 bases lining up with TRBD1. CDR1 is SGHRS, CDR2 YFSETQ, per germline. CDR3 length: 13 residues. The trim removed 2 bases at V and 2 bases at J, leaving 1 base unmatched. The CDR3 DNA sequence: TGCGCCAGCAGCTTTACAGGGGCCTACGAGCAGTACTTC. Residues: CASSFTGAYEQYF.

The rearrangement joins TRBV5-4 to TRBJ2-2; D ambiguous. V was pared by 1 base and J by 7 bases, with 5 bases between. CDR1 and CDR2 (germline): SGHNT, YYREEE (reference sequence). The CDR3 loop spans 12 amino acids. CDR3 nucleotide sequence: TGTGCCAGCAGCTTGATCGGCGGGGAGCTGTTTTTT. This codes for CASSLIGGELFF.

The rearrangement links TRBV5-1 to TRBJ2-1; TRBD2 is a possible D gene (5 bases). The germline V and J ends were trimmed by 0 bases and 0 bases, with 7 bases remaining between them. The CDR3 is 15 amino acids. Germline V gene sequence: CDR1 SGHRS, CDR2 YFSETQ. As DNA, the CDR3 is TGCGCCAGCAGCTTGGCGGGAAGCTCCTACAATGAGCAGTTCTTC. This encodes CASSLAGSSYNEQFF.

The CDR3 nucleotides read TGTGCCACCAGTGATTCGGGTGCGAGACGAGAGACCCAGTACTTC. Its protein is CATSDSGARRETQYF. This sequence joins TRBV24-1 and TRBJ2-5, with no clear D. Deletions cut 2 bases from V and 4 bases from J, with 13 bases between. Germline CDR1 and CDR2: KGHDR and SFDVKD. The CDR3 extends over 15 amino acids.

This sequence joins TRBV6-1 and TRBJ1-2, with D possibly matching TRBD1 (6 bases). V lost 1 base to trimming and J lost 3 bases, with 9 bases between them. The CDR3 covers 14 residues. Germline CDR1 MNHNS, CDR2 SASEGT. CDR3 in DNA: TGTGCCAGCAGTGAAGGGACAGCTGACTATGGCTACACCTTC. Residues: CASSEGTADYGYTF.

The rearrangement links TRBV20-1 to TRBJ2-1; TRBD1 might be the D (5 bases). This CDR3 region has 14 residues. Germline loops: CDR1 DFQATT, CDR2 SNEGSKA (reference sequence). V was trimmed by 3 bases and J by 2 bases, leaving 11 bases between them. This CDR3 reads CSASLQAPYNEQFF. The CDR3 bases are TGCAGTGCTAGTCTACAGGCCCCCTACAATGAGCAGTTCTTC.

This rearrangement joins TRBV2 to TRBJ1-4, with 8 bases identical to TRBD1. The V gene end was trimmed by 3 bases and the J gene end by 6 bases; junction bases not matched to a gene: 0. Germline loops: CDR1 SNHLY, CDR2 FYNNEI. The CDR3 runs to 13 residues. The chain's CDR3 is CASSDRGHEKLFF. The CDR3 DNA reads TGTGCCAGCAGTGACAGGGGGCATGAAAAACTGTTTTTT.

The chain has TRBV27 and TRBJ2-1; unclear D gene. Germline CDR1 reads MNHEY; CDR2 reads SMNVEV (reference sequence). The CDR3 has 15 residues. V was trimmed by 5 bases and J by 0 bases, leaving 11 bases between them. The CDR3 DNA reads as TGTGCCAGCAGTAGAGAGACATTCTCCTACAATGAGCAGTTCTTC. Encoded protein: CASSRETFSYNEQFF.

This chain uses TRBV19 with TRBJ1-1; the D gene is possibly TRBD1 (6 bases). The CDR3 covers 14 residues. From germline, CDR1 is LNHDA and CDR2 SQIVND (reference sequence). V shed 0 bases and J shed 4 bases, with 9 bases lying between them. The CDR3 spells CASSIDTGSTEAFF. The CDR3 region has the DNA TGTGCCAGTAGTATAGATACAGGGTCCACTGAAGCTTTCTTT.